This TCR beta chain emerged from a study of identical twins. Whole-study results and caveats: Whereas memory repertoires showed no such difference, abundant cord blood beta clonotypes carried fewer insertions. Twins' excess sharing was less marked for out-of-frame beta sequences.

Unique molecular identifiers were in the cDNA, with template-switch universal primer binding. One entry per CDR3 protein, called by TCRdb with MiXCR from the 5' RACE reads. The repertoire consists of around 240,000 distinct CDR3 sequences, with approximately 7% occurring once and the leading ten covering roughly 3.9%. This clonotype was counted a few times. Its target is not known. The V segment lost 5 bases and the J segment 10 bases; nucleotides outside the gene matches: 2. The CDR3 sequence is 11 residues long. These data also featured in a second study, about yellow fever vaccine responses in identical twins.

The clonotype was recovered from a woman younger than 35 in good health. V usage is TRBV12-3 or TRBV12-4 and J usage is TRBJ2-1, with 7 nucleotides matching TRBD2. Input material: memory (CD45RO+) T cells sorted from blood. This CDR3 reads CASSERGEQFF. Here the CDR3 DNA reads TGTGCCAGCAGTGAGCGGGGAGAGCAGTTCTTC.